The 15 T cell receptor beta chains listed next were all sequenced from one sample in a study of cytomegalovirus exposure and HLA in healthy donors. The study ran its PCR with 60 Vbeta and 13 Jbeta primers. Measured with immunoSEQ multiplex PCR; TCRdb has only the in-frame clones, and not every one. This table has roughly 170,000 clones, 75% to 90% appearing once. The source material was PBMCs. The receptors were sampled from a man aged 25 to 40 in good health and CMV-seropositive.

This clone turned up a few times. The chain links TRBV6-1 to TRBJ2-6, with 8 bases matching TRBD1. J lost 0 bases, V lost 4 bases, and 5 bases had no gene match. CDR1 and CDR2 (germline): MNHNS, SASEGT. There are 17 residues in the CDR3. CDR3 coding DNA: TGTGCCAGCAGTGGGGACAGGTCCCGCTCTGGGGCCAACGTCCTGACTTTC. Translating it yields CASSGDRSRSGANVLTF.

The V call is TRBV7-9, the J call TRBJ2-7; 8 bases map to TRBD1. Germline V gives CDR1 SEHNR, CDR2 FQNEAQ (reference sequence). With V trimmed by 1 base and J by 3 bases, 5 bases remained unmatched. This CDR3 has 15 amino acids. The DNA for the CDR3 is TGTGCCAGCAGCTTAGGTCAGGGGGCCCGCTACGAGCAGTACTTC. This encodes CASSLGQGARYEQYF.

CDR3 sequence reads: CASSPPIRVSYNEQFF. The CDR3 coding sequence is TGTGCCAGCAGCCCCCCTATCAGGGTTTCCTACAATGAGCAGTTCTTC. The rearrangement joins TRBV7-8 to TRBJ2-1, with D maybe TRBD1 (5 bases). Germline CDR1 SGHVS, CDR2 FQNEAQ. This CDR3 has 16 amino acids. Deletions cut 5 bases from V and 1 base from J, with 15 bases between.

The chain has TRBV19 and TRBJ1-1; 7 bases fit TRBD1. J was trimmed by 4 bases and V by 7 bases; bases with no gene match: 12. Germline CDR1 reads LNHDA; CDR2 reads SQIVND (reference sequence). CDR3 length: 15 amino acids. The CDR3 nucleotides are TGTGCCAGTACCACCCTGAGGGGGCTTGTCACTGAAGCTTTCTTT. Translating it yields CASTTLRGLVTEAFF.

The sample holds a few counts of this clone. This sequence joins TRBV4-2 and TRBJ1-2, with TRBD1 matching 7 bases. The germline CDR1 and CDR2 sequences are LGHNA and YNFKEQ. This CDR3 contains 18 residues. The V and J ends lost 4 bases and 1 base, in that order; junction bases with no gene match: 15. CDR3 sequence: CASSPKITTDRVNYGYTF. The CDR3 DNA reads as TGTGCCAGCAGCCCAAAGATCACAACCGACAGGGTTAACTATGGCTACACCTTC.

This clone was observed once. The J gene is TRBJ2-2, the V gene TRBV9, with 10 nucleotides matching TRBD2. This CDR3 comprises 15 residues. Germline V gives CDR1 SGDLS, CDR2 YYNGEE. The junction had 5 bases not matched to a gene; V was cut back by 0 bases and J by 9 bases. The CDR3 DNA sequence: TGTGCCAGCAGCGTAGAACTAGCGGGGTCCCGGGAGCTGTTTTTT. It translates to CASSVELAGSRELFF.

The rearrangement uses TRBV27 and TRBJ2-5; the match to TRBD2 covers 13 bases. The end of the DNA is better explained by TRBJ2-7, so the J call may be wrong. Germline V lookup: CDR1 MNHEY, CDR2 SMNVEV (reference sequence). This CDR3 spans 14 amino acids. The CDR3 coding sequence is TGTGCCAGCGGAGGACTAGCGGGAGTGCACGAGCAGTACTTC. Translating gives CASGGLAGVHEQYF.

The chain links TRBV9 to TRBJ1-2; 7 bases line up with TRBD1. CDR3 length: 15 amino acids. The V and J ends lost 4 bases and 8 bases, in that order; junction bases with no gene match: 14. Looked up from germline, CDR1 is SGDLS and CDR2 is YYNGEE. This chain's CDR3 is CASSPRLGGVDGYTF. The CDR3 DNA reads as TGTGCCAGCAGCCCCCGGTTAGGGGGCGTTGACGGCTACACCTTC.

The chain combines TRBV27 with TRBJ2-2; 7 nucleotides align to TRBD1. Germline V gene sequence: CDR1 MNHEY, CDR2 SMNVEV (reference sequence). After removal of 2 bases from V and 1 base from J, the junction contained 16 bases not matched to a gene. The CDR3 has 20 amino acids. The CDR3 DNA is TGTGCCAGCAGTTTAAATCCAGGGGGACCCACGACTCAGAACACCGGGGAGCTGTTTTTT. This codes for CASSLNPGGPTTQNTGELFF.

This chain connects TRBV10-3 to TRBJ2-1; the match to TRBD1 covers 7 bases. The CDR3 is 14 residues long. With 5 bases clipped from V and 5 bases from J, the junction kept 6 bases outside the gene matches. The germline CDR1 and CDR2 sequences are ENHRY and SYGVKD. DNA for the CDR3: TGTGCCATCAGTACAGGGGCCGGGGACAATGAGCAGTTCTTC. It translates to CAISTGAGDNEQFF.

The chain employs TRBV6-5 and TRBJ2-3; 11 bases fit TRBD2. Germline values: CDR1 MNHEY, CDR2 SVGAGI. V trimming: 4 bases; J trimming: 2 bases; junction bases outside the gene matches: 2. This CDR3 is 15 amino acids long. DNA for the CDR3: TGTGCCAGCAGTTTAGCGGGGGGGCCCACAGATACGCAGTATTTT. Translated: CASSLAGGPTDTQYF.

This clone was counted a few times. Here the CDR3 reads CASGHAGGLYNEQFF. Here the CDR3 DNA reads TGTGCCAGCGGACATGCGGGGGGGTTATACAATGAGCAGTTCTTC. The J gene is TRBJ2-1, the V gene TRBV9, with 9 bases aligning to TRBD2. The germline V gene encodes CDR1 SGDLS and CDR2 YYNGEE. This CDR3 comprises 15 residues. V dropped 7 bases and J dropped 4; count of bases not matched to a gene: 9.

The V gene is TRBV13, the J gene TRBJ2-3; 9 nucleotides line up with TRBD2. The CDR3 contains 16 residues. Germline CDR1 reads PRHDT; CDR2 reads FYEKMQ (reference sequence). J lost 8 bases, V lost 2 bases, and 11 bases had no gene match. CDR3 amino acids: CASSLQGLAFSPTQYF. The CDR3 DNA sequence: TGTGCCAGCAGCTTACAGGGACTAGCTTTCTCCCCTACGCAGTATTTT.

The gene calls are TRBV4-3 and TRBJ2-7; D remains ambiguous. The CDR3 has 14 amino acids. Germline-derived CDR1 and CDR2 are LGHNA and YSLEER. V was cut by 1 base and J by 0 bases, with 7 bases left in between. In nucleotides, the CDR3 is TGCGCCAGCAGCCAAGCACACCACTCCTACGAGCAGTACTTC. Its translation: CASSQAHHSYEQYF.

The sample holds a few counts of this clone. The chain employs TRBV7-3 and TRBJ2-1, with unresolved D. Germline-derived CDR1 and CDR2 are SGHTA and FQGTGA. The CDR3 consists of 12 residues. Deletions cut 1 base from V and 9 bases from J, with 7 bases between. The CDR3 region has the DNA TGTGCCAGCAGCTTAAAATCCGGTGAGCAGTTCTTC. Translation: CASSLKSGEQFF.